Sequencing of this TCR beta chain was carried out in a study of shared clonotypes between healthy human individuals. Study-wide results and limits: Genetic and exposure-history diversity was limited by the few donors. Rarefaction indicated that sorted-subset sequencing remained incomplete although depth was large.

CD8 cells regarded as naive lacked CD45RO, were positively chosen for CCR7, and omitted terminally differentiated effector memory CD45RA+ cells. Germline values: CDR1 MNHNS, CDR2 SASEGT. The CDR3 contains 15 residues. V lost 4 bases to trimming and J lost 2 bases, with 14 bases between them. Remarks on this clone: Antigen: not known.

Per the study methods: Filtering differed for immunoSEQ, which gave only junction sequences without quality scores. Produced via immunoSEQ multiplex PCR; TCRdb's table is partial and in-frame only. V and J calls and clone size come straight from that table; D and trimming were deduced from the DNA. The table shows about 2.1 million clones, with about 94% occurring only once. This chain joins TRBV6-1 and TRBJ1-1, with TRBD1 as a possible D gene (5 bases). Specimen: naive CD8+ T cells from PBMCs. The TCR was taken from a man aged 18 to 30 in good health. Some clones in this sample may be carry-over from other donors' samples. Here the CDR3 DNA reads TGTGCCAGCAGTGGAATAGGCAGGGCAAACACTGAAGCTTTCTTT. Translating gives CASSGIGRANTEAFF.